Listed here are 27 T cell receptor beta chains from one sample, sequenced in a study of Ad26.COV2.S vaccination and SARS-CoV-2 variants. Data came from immunoSEQ multiplex PCR; TCRdb stores just in-frame clones and leaves some out. Altogether roughly 300,000 clones are present, less than 90% being singletons, with the ten largest covering around 6.6%. Stated treatment: some 19 received Ad26.COV2.S at low or high dose, single or two shots; roughly 5 received placebo; per-sample allocation not given. Following the first vaccine or placebo injection, samples were taken on day 63. Here the sequenced sample was peripheral blood, taken in a trial of Ad26.COV2.S vaccine versus placebo. Receptor source: a person between 18 and 65 years old who received the Ad26.COV2.S COVID-19 vaccine or a placebo.

The V and J genes are TRBV12-3 or TRBV12-4 and TRBJ1-1; possible D gene TRBD1, 6 bases. The CDR3 sequence is 13 residues long. The V end lost 5 bases, the J end lost 3 bases, and 10 bases lay between the germline ends. The CDR3 nucleotides read TGTGCCAGCAGTCTGACAGGTTACACTGAAGCTTTCTTT. This translates into CASSLTGYTEAFF.

This sequence joins TRBV30 and TRBJ2-3; TRBD1 aligns across 10 bases. The V and J ends lost 5 bases and 0 bases, in that order; junction bases with no gene match: 11. The CDR3 consists of 17 residues. Germline-derived CDR1 and CDR2 are GTSNPN and SVGIG (reference sequence). CDR3 sequence reads: CAWSKGTGEFSTDTQYF. CDR3 nucleotides: TGTGCCTGGTCCAAGGGGACAGGGGAATTTAGCACAGATACGCAGTATTTT.

The chain uses TRBV10-3 and TRBJ2-2; D not resolved. This CDR3 region has 13 residues. Between the trimmed V and J ends, which lost 3 bases and 3 bases, there was a span of 5 bases. In germline, CDR1 is ENHRY, CDR2 SYGVKD. This CDR3 is CAISEEHTGELFF. Written as DNA, the CDR3 is TGTGCCATCAGTGAAGAGCACACCGGGGAGCTGTTTTTT.

This clone was observed a handful of times. This chain connects TRBV6-4 to TRBJ2-3, with D tentatively TRBD2 (5 bases). The V gene's germline CDR1 is MRHNA and CDR2 SNTAGT. The V end lost 0 bases, the J end lost 0 bases, and 10 bases lay between the germline ends. This CDR3 has 16 amino acids. The CDR3 sequence: CASSDSSGGSTDTQYF. The CDR3 region has the DNA TGTGCCAGCAGTGACTCAAGCGGAGGTAGCACAGATACGCAGTATTTT.

The rearrangement uses TRBV10-3 and TRBJ2-2; 11 nucleotides line up with TRBD1. The CDR3 consists of 15 residues. Germline V gene lookup returns CDR1 ENHRY and CDR2 SYGVKD. V lost 7 bases, J lost 3 bases, and 4 bases stayed unmatched. The CDR3 is CAIKTDRGHTGELFF. Here the CDR3 DNA reads TGTGCCATCAAGACGGACAGGGGGCACACCGGGGAGCTGTTTTTT.

The chain combines TRBV30 with TRBJ2-7; D possibly uses TRBD1 or TRBD2 (5 bases each). Germline lookup yields CDR1 GTSNPN and CDR2 SVGIG (reference sequence). CDR3 size: 14 residues. V was trimmed by 3 bases and J by 0 bases, leaving 12 bases between them. The CDR3 sequence is CAWRIPGPSYEQYF. In DNA, the CDR3 is TGTGCCTGGAGGATTCCGGGACCCTCCTACGAGCAGTACTTC.

The chain's CDR3 is CASSLSLAGIRNEQFF. CDR3 DNA sequence: TGTGCCAGCAGTTTATCGTTAGCGGGAATTCGAAATGAGCAGTTCTTC. The chain employs TRBV27 and TRBJ2-1; 8 positions agree with TRBD2. The CDR3 contains 16 residues. V dropped 0 bases and J dropped 7; count of bases not matched to a gene: 8. Germline CDR1 and CDR2: MNHEY and SMNVEV (reference sequence).

The V gene is TRBV19, the J gene TRBJ2-1; perhaps TRBD2 as D (7 bases). This CDR3 is built from 16 residues. Trimming pared 6 bases from V and 7 bases from J, leaving 22 bases between. The V gene's germline CDR1 is LNHDA and CDR2 SQIVND (reference sequence). In nucleotides, the CDR3 is TGTGCCAGTAGCGGGTGGGGGCCTAGCGGCCTAAATGAGCAGTTCTTC. This encodes CASSGWGPSGLNEQFF.

The chain recombines TRBV30 with TRBJ1-3; the D is unclear. The germline V gene encodes CDR1 GTSNPN and CDR2 SVGIG (reference sequence). This CDR3 has 14 residues. The ends were cut back, 3 bases at V and 0 bases at J, with 9 bases in the middle. CDR3 sequence (DNA): TGTGCCTGGAGGCAGCACTCCTCTGGAAACACCATATATTTT. Amino acid sequence: CAWRQHSSGNTIYF.

The sample holds a few counts of this clone. The V and J genes are TRBV30 and TRBJ2-7, with a possible D match to TRBD1 (5 bases). The germline V and J ends were trimmed by 3 bases and 0 bases, with 9 bases remaining between them. CDR1 and CDR2 (germline): GTSNPN, SVGIG (reference sequence). The CDR3 loop spans 13 amino acids. For the CDR3, the DNA is TGTGCCTGGAGAAAAACAGGCTCCTACGAGCAGTACTTC. Its protein product is CAWRKTGSYEQYF.

CDR3 in amino acids: CASWGDRSPIKPQHF. For the CDR3, the DNA is TGTGCCAGCTGGGGGGACAGGTCCCCCATTAAGCCCCAGCATTTT. The J gene is TRBJ1-5, the V gene TRBV2, with 8 bases identical to TRBD1. J was trimmed by 8 bases and V by 8 bases; bases with no gene match: 14. The germline gives CDR1 SNHLY, CDR2 FYNNEI. The CDR3 runs to 15 residues.

The chain carries TRBV7-2 and TRBJ2-7; TRBD2 matches at 10 bases. Germline CDR1 is SGHTA and CDR2 is FQGNSA. The CDR3 is 15 amino acids. With 1 base clipped from V and 4 bases from J, the junction kept 4 bases outside the gene matches. This CDR3 is CASSLVSGGHYEQYF. Written as DNA, the CDR3 is TGTGCCAGCAGCTTAGTTAGCGGGGGGCATTACGAGCAGTACTTC.

The rearrangement links TRBV2 to TRBJ2-7, with 10 bases matching TRBD2. Germline CDR1 reads SNHLY; CDR2 reads FYNNEI. V lost 7 bases to trimming and J lost 5 bases; unmatched junction nucleotides: 8. The CDR3 totals 14 residues. CDR3 coding DNA: TGTGCCAGCAATACCCTAGCGGGAGAAGACGAGCAGTACTTC. It encodes CASNTLAGEDEQYF.

This clone came up a few times. The chain uses TRBV12-3 or TRBV12-4 and TRBJ1-3, with D unclear. There are 13 residues in the CDR3. The V end lost 6 bases, the J end lost 2 bases, and 8 bases lay between the germline ends. In DNA form, the CDR3 reads TGTGCCAGCAGCGTAGACCCTGGAAACACCATATATTTT. Translation gives CASSVDPGNTIYF.

This chain connects TRBV29-1 to TRBJ1-1; maybe TRBD1 (6 bases). Trimming took off 7 bases at V and 0 bases at J, with 12 bases between the two ends. Germline lookup yields CDR1 SQVTM and CDR2 ANQGSEA. The CDR3 runs to 13 residues. The CDR3 DNA reads as TGCAGCGCCTCCGGGACACTGAACACTGAAGCTTTCTTT. It is translated as CSASGTLNTEAFF.

The chain couples TRBV6-2 or TRBV6-3 to TRBJ1-2, with TRBD1 identical over 10 bases. V lost 2 bases and J lost 3; bases outside the gene matches: 9. The CDR3 contains 17 residues. CDR1 is MNHEY, CDR2 SVGEGT, per germline. CDR3 region: CASSYRRPGTGDYGYTF. CDR3 nucleotides: TGTGCCAGCAGTTACCGTCGACCCGGGACAGGGGACTATGGCTACACCTTC.

The DNA of the CDR3 is TGTGCCAGCACAATAGCGGGGGGGCCCAATGAGCAGTTCTTC. Translating it yields CASTIAGGPNEQFF. The chain links TRBV7-9 to TRBJ2-1, with 11 nucleotides matching TRBD2. The CDR3 is made up of 14 amino acids. The J segment lost 6 bases and the V segment lost 7 bases, leaving 5 bases of the junction unmatched. Germline-derived CDR1 and CDR2 are SEHNR and FQNEAQ (reference sequence).

The rearrangement joins TRBV5-6 to TRBJ2-1, with D hard to call. The CDR3 totals 13 residues. V lost 0 bases and J lost 6, with 7 bases in between. In germline, CDR1 is SGHDT, CDR2 YYEEEE. The CDR3 bases are TGTGCCAGCAGCTTGGACCGTGGCAATGAGCAGTTCTTC. Amino acids: CASSLDRGNEQFF. The full variable domain, completed using reference TRBV5-6 and TRBJ2-1, is DAGVTQSPTHLIKTRGQQVTLRCSPKSGHDTVSWYQQALGQGPQFIFQYYEEEERQRGNFPDRFSGHQFPNYSSELNVNALLLGDSALYLCASSLDRGNEQFFGPGTRLTVL.

This CDR3 is CASSTESPGEAFF. CDR3 coding DNA: TGCGCCAGCAGCACGGAATCCCCAGGGGAAGCTTTCTTT. V gene TRBV5-1 combines with J gene TRBJ1-1; possible D gene TRBD1, 5 bases. Germline V lookup: CDR1 SGHRS, CDR2 YFSETQ. The CDR3 covers 13 residues. The germline V and J ends were trimmed by 4 bases and 8 bases, with 15 bases remaining between them.

The CDR3: CASTSSTGVQNSPLHF. The CDR3 DNA is TGTGCCAGCACCTCCTCGACAGGGGTGCAAAATTCACCCCTCCACTTT. V and J are TRBV5-4 and TRBJ1-6, with 8 bases that match TRBD1. Looked up from germline, CDR1 is SGHNT and CDR2 is YYREEE (reference sequence). J was trimmed by 7 bases and V by 6 bases; bases with no gene match: 12. The CDR3 is 16 amino acids.

This rearrangement joins TRBV7-9 to TRBJ1-5, with D perhaps matching TRBD1 (6 bases). The CDR3 covers 15 residues. Germline loops: CDR1 SEHNR, CDR2 FQNEAQ (reference sequence). Trimming took 7 bases from V and 1 from J, leaving 14 bases between them. The CDR3 region is CASTGGAGSNQPQHF. In nucleotides, the CDR3 is TGTGCCAGCACCGGGGGGGCAGGGAGCAATCAGCCCCAGCATTTT.

This chain links TRBV11-1 with TRBJ2-1; unclear D gene. This CDR3 contains 12 residues. Germline CDR1 reads SGHAT; CDR2 reads FQDESV (reference sequence). Trimming removed 5 bases from V and 8 bases from J, with 10 bases in between. CDR3 DNA: TGTGCCAGCAGCCCAGTAGGCCATGAGCAGTTCTTC. As protein: CASSPVGHEQFF.

The chain employs TRBV9 and TRBJ1-1, with TRBD1 as a possible D gene (6 bases). The CDR3 has 14 amino acids. Germline lookup yields CDR1 SGDLS and CDR2 YYNGEE. Trimming left V 3 bases short and J 5 bases short, with 14 bases between. This CDR3 is CASSDTGRGTEAFF. In DNA form, the CDR3 reads TGTGCCAGCAGCGACACAGGGCGGGGGACTGAAGCTTTCTTT.

This clone was recorded only once. The rearrangement links TRBV4-1 to TRBJ1-2; TRBD1 matches 8 bases. The trim removed 4 bases at V and 4 bases at J, leaving 8 bases unmatched. The V gene's germline CDR1 is MGHRA and CDR2 YSYEKL. This CDR3 has 15 residues. The CDR3 sequence: CASSRGQGGPYGYTF. CDR3 coding DNA: TGCGCCAGCAGCCGAGGACAGGGAGGGCCCTATGGCTACACCTTC.

This chain links TRBV9 with TRBJ2-5; D gene uncertain. V lost 3 bases to trimming and J lost 4 bases, with 7 bases between them. Germline CDR1 SGDLS, CDR2 YYNGEE. The CDR3 length is 12 residues. For the CDR3, the DNA is TGTGCCAGCAGCGGTCCGGGAGAGACCCAGTACTTC. Amino acids: CASSGPGETQYF.

The chain recombines TRBV6-5 with TRBJ1-1; D call uncertain. The V gene's germline CDR1 is MNHEY and CDR2 SVGAGI. The CDR3 extends over 16 amino acids. Trimming pared 0 bases from V and 1 base from J, leaving 12 bases between. Here the CDR3 DNA reads TGTGCCAGCAGTTACTCGATCGGCAGGACGAACACTGAAGCTTTCTTT. Translating it yields CASSYSIGRTNTEAFF.

This rearrangement joins TRBV9 to TRBJ2-5, with 10 bases aligning to TRBD2. This CDR3 is 19 amino acids long. The germline V gene encodes CDR1 SGDLS and CDR2 YYNGEE. Trimming cost V 1 base and J 5 bases; bases outside gene matches: 17. CDR3 bases: TGTGCCAGCAGCGTACAAGCGGGAGGGCAGGGGGCGTTGATGGAGACCCAGTACTTC. This gives the protein CASSVQAGGQGALMETQYF.